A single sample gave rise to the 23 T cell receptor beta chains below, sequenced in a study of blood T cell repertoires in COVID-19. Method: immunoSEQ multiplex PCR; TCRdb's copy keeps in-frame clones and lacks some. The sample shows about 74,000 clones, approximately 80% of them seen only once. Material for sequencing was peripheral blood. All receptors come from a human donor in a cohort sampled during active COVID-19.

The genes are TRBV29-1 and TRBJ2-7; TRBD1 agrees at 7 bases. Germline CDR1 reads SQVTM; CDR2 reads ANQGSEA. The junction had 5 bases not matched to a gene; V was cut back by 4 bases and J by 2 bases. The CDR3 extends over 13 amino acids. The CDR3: CSVVKGAPYEQYF. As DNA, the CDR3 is TGCAGCGTTGTGAAGGGGGCTCCCTACGAGCAGTACTTC.

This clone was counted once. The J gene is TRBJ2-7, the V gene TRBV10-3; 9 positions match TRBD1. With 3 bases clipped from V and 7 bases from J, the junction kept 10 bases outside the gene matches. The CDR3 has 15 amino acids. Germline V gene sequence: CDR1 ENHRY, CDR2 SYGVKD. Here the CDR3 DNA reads TGTGCCATCAGTGAAAGGTTAGGGACAGGGCAGGAGCAGTACTTC. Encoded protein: CAISERLGTGQEQYF.

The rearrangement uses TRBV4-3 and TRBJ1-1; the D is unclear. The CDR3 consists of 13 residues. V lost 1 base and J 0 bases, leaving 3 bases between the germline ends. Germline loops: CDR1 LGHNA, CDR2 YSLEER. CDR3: CASSQAVNTEAFF. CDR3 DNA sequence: TGCGCCAGCAGCCAAGCGGTGAACACTGAAGCTTTCTTT.

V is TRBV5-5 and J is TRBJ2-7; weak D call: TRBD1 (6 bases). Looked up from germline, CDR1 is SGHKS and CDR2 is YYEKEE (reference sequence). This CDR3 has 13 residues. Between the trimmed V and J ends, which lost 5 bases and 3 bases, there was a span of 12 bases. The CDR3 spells CASRFGQLYEQYF. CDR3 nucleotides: TGTGCCAGCAGATTCGGACAGCTCTACGAGCAGTACTTC. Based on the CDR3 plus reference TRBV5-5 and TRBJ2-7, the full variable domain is DAGVTQSPTHLIKTRGQQVTLRCSPISGHKSVSWYQQVLGQGPQFIFQYYEKEERGRGNFPDRFSARQFPNYSSELNVNALLLGDSALYLCASRFGQLYEQYFGPGTRLTVT.

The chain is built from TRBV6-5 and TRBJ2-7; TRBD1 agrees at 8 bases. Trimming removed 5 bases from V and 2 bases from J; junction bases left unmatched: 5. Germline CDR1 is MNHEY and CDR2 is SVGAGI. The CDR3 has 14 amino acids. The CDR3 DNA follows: TGTGCCAGCAGTACTCAGGGGGCCCCCTACGAGCAGTACTTC. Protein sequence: CASSTQGAPYEQYF.

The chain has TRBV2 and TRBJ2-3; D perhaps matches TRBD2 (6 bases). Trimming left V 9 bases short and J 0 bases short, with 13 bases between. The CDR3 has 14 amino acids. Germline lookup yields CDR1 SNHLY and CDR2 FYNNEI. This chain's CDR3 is CARGGGTSTDTQYF. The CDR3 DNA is TGTGCCAGGGGAGGCGGAACAAGCACAGATACGCAGTATTTT.

The CDR3 spells CASSYSWQGSYEQYF. CDR3 bases: TGTGCCAGCAGTTACTCTTGGCAGGGGTCCTACGAGCAGTACTTC. The chain employs TRBV6-5 and TRBJ2-7; TRBD1 is a possible D gene (6 bases). This CDR3 contains 15 residues. V lost 0 bases and J 1 base, leaving 10 bases between the germline ends. Germline V lookup: CDR1 MNHEY, CDR2 SVGAGI.

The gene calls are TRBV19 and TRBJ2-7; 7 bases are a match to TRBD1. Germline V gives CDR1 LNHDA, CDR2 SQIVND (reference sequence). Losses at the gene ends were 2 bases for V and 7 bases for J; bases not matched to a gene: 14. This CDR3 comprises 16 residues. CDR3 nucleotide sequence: TGTGCCAGTAGTATAAGCAAGGGACAGCCGCTAAGGGAGCAGTACTTC. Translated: CASSISKGQPLREQYF. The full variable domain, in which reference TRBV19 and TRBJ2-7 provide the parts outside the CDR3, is DGGITQSPKYLFRKEGQNVTLSCEQNLNHDAMYWYRQDPGQGLRLIYYSQIVNDFQKGDIAEGYSVSREKKESFPLTVTSAQKNPTAFYLCASSISKGQPLREQYFGPGTRLTVT.

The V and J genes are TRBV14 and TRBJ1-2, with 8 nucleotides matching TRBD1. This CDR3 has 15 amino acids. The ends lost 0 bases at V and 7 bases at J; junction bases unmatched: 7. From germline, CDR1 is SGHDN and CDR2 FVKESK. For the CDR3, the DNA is TGTGCCAGCAGCCAAGATGGCAGGGGGCGCGGTGGCTACACCTTC. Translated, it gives CASSQDGRGRGGYTF. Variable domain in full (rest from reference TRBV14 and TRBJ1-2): EAGVTQFPSHSVIEKGQTVTLRCDPISGHDNLYWYRRVMGKEIKFLLHFVKESKQDESGMPNNRFLAERTGGTYSTLKVQPAELEDSGVYFCASSQDGRGRGGYTFGSGTRLTVV.

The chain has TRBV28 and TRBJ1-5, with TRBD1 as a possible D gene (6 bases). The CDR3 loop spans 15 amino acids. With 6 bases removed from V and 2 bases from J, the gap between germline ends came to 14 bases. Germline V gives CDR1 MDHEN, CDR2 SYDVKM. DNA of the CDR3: TGTGCCAGCAGACCCAGGGGATTAGGCAATCAGCCCCAGCATTTT. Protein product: CASRPRGLGNQPQHF.

CDR3 sequence reads: CASSLRQGLETQYF. CDR3 bases: TGTGCCAGCAGCCTTAGACAGGGCTTGGAGACCCAGTACTTC. The chain carries TRBV5-4 and TRBJ2-5, with 7 bases identical to TRBD1. Germline V lookup: CDR1 SGHNT, CDR2 YYREEE (reference sequence). Germline trimming cut 4 bases from V and 5 bases from J; bases unmatched to any gene: 8. The CDR3 is 14 residues long.

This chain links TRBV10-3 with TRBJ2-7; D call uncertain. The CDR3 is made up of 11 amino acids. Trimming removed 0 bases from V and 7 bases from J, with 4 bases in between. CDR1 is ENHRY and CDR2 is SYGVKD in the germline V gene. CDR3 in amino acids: CAISESTEQYF. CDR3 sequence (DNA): TGTGCCATCAGTGAGTCGACAGAGCAGTACTTC.

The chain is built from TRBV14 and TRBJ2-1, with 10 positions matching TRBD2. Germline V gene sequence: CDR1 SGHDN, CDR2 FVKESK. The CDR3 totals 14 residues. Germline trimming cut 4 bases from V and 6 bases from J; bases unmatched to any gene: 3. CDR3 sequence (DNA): TGTGCCAGCAGCCGGGGACTAGCGAGCAATGAGCAGTTCTTC. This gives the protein CASSRGLASNEQFF.

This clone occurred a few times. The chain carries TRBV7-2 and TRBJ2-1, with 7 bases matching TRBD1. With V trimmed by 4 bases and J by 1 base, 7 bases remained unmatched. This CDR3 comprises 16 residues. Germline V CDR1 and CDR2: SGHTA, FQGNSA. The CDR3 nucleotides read TGTGCCAGCAGCTCAAGACAGGGCGGATCCTACAATGAGCAGTTCTTC. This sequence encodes CASSSRQGGSYNEQFF.

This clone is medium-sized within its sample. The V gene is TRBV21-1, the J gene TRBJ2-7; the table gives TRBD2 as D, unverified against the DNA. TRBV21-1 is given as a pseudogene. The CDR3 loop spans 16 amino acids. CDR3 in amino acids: CASKGGASGSSYEQYF. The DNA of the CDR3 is TGTGCCAGCAAGGGGGGGGCGTCAGGGTCCTCCTACGAGCAGTACTTC.

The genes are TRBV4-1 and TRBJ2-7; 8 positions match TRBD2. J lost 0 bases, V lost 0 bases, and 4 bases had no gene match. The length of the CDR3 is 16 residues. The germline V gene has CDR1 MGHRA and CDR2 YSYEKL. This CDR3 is CASSQEISGISYEQYF. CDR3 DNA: TGCGCCAGCAGCCAAGAAATTAGCGGGATCTCCTACGAGCAGTACTTC.

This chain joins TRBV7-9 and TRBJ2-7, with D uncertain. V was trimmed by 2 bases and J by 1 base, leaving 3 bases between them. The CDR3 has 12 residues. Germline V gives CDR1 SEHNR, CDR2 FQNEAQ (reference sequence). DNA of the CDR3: TGTGCCAGCAGCTTACAATCCTACGAGCAGTACTTC. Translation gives CASSLQSYEQYF.

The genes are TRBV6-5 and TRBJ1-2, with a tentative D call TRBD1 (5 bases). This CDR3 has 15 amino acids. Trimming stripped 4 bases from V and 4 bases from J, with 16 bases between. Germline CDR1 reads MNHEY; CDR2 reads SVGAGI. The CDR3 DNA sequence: TGTGCCAGCAGTTCTGGTTCGGGGGGAGCCTATGGCTACACCTTC. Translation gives CASSSGSGGAYGYTF.

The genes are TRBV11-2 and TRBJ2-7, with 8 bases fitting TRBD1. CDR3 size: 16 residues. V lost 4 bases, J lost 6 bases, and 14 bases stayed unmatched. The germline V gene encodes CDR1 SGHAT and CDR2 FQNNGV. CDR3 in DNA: TGTGCCAGCAGCTCTGCAGTAGGACAGGGAAGTATCGAGCAGTACTTC. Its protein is CASSSAVGQGSIEQYF.

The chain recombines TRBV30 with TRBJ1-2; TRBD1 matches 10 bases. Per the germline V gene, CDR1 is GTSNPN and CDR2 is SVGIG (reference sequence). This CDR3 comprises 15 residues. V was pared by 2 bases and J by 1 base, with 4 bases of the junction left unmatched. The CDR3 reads CAWSPGDRGNYGYTF. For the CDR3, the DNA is TGTGCCTGGAGTCCAGGGGACAGGGGTAACTATGGCTACACCTTC.

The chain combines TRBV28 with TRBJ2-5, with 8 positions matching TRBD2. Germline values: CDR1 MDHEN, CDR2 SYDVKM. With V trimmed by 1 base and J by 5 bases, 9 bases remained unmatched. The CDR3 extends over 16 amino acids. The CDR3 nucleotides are TGTGCCAGCAGTTTATTAACGGGAGGGTTAAAGGAGACCCAGTACTTC. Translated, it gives CASSLLTGGLKETQYF.

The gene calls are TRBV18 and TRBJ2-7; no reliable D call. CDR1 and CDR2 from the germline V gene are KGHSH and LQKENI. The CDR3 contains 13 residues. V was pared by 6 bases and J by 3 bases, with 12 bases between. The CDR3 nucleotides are TGTGCCAGCTCGCCCGACAATTTCTACGAGCAGTACTTC. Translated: CASSPDNFYEQYF.

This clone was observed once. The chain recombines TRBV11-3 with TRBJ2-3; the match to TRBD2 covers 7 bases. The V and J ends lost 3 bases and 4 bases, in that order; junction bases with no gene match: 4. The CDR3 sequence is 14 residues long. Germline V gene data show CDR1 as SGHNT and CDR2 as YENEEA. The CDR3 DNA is TGTGCCAGCAGCTTCCAGCGGGGTTCAGATACGCAGTATTTT. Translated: CASSFQRGSDTQYF.